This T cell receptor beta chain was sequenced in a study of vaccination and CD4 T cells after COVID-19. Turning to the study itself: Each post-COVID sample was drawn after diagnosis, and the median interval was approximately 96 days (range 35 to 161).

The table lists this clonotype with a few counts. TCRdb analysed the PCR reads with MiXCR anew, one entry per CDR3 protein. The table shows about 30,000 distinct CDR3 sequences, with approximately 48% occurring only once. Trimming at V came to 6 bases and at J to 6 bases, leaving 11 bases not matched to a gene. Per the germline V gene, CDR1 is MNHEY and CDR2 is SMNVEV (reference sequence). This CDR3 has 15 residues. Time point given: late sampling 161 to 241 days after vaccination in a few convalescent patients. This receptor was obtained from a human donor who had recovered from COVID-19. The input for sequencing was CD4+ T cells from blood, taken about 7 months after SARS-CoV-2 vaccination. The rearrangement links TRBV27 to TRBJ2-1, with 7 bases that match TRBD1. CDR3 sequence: CASRLGGARSNEQFF. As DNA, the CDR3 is TGTGCCAGCAGGCTAGGGGGCGCACGTTCCAATGAGCAGTTCTTC.